The sequence of this T cell receptor (beta chain) was determined in a study of cytomegalovirus exposure and HLA in healthy donors. PCR primers comprised 60 Vbeta and 13 Jbeta primers. Measured with immunoSEQ multiplex PCR; TCRdb has only the in-frame clones, and not every one. Of more than 95,000 clones listed, approximately 77% are singletons. V shed 6 bases and J 3 bases; nucleotides not matched to a gene: 6. Germline V gene data show CDR1 as SGHTA and CDR2 as FQGNSA. This CDR3 is 14 amino acids long. J is TRBJ1-2 and V is TRBV7-2; 8 bases line up with TRBD1. This sequence originates from a middle-aged man in good health and CMV-seropositive. The sample taken for sequencing was PBMCs. CDR3 amino acids: CASSPQTGDYGYTF. The CDR3 bases are TGTGCCAGCAGTCCCCAGACAGGGGACTATGGCTACACCTTC.